This T cell receptor (beta chain) derives from a study of blood T cells in healthy people across ages. Study-wide findings and caveats: Roughly linearly, TCR beta diversity per million T cells fell as age increased.

A J-beta primer mix and a sample-barcoded 5' primer were used in a second PCR of roughly 6 to 12 cycles. Tags on each cDNA molecule came from a template-switch adaptor with 12 random nucleotides. TCRdb ran MiXCR on the 5' RACE reads and lists one entry per CDR3 protein. Here the sample spans 650,000 to 800,000 distinct CDR3 sequences, around 43% being singletons. The CDR3 runs to 16 residues. V gave up 5 bases and J gave up 3 bases; unmatched junction bases: 14. CDR1 DFQATT and CDR2 SNEGSKA come from the germline V gene (reference sequence). This clonotype was observed a few times. Its target is unknown. Extractions gave at least 6 micrograms of total RNA per sample.

This TCR was recovered from a man in his fifties or sixties in good health. The rearrangement links TRBV20-1 to TRBJ2-5, with TRBD1 matching over 8 bases. Sequencing used blood. CDR3 loop: CSAGERTGWVEETQYF. The CDR3 DNA follows: TGCAGTGCTGGTGAAAGGACAGGGTGGGTGGAAGAGACCCAGTACTTC.